Below, 24 T cell receptor beta chains from the same sample are listed, as sequenced in a study of shared clonotypes between healthy human individuals. Here immunoSEQ multiplex PCR was the method, and the copy in TCRdb shows in-frame clones only, minus some. The sample carries some 2,500,000 clones, roughly 93% recorded once. The sequenced sample was naive CD4+ T cells from PBMCs. Subset of the sample: CD45RA+ positively selected. These receptors all stem from a man aged 18-30 years in good health. Some clones in this sample may be carry-over from other donors' samples.

In the case of this clone: Additional DNA sequences in this sample encode the identical CDR3. The rearrangement links TRBV20-1 to TRBJ1-2; D is ambiguous. V lost 6 bases to trimming and J lost 8 bases, with 13 bases between them. Germline V lookup: CDR1 DFQATT, CDR2 SNEGSKA (reference sequence). The CDR3 totals 11 residues. The CDR3 loop reads CSASRRGGYTF. The CDR3, as DNA: TGCAGTGCCTCTCGTCGCGGCGGCTACACCTTC.

Regarding this clone: At the DNA level, this CDR3 is encoded by other sequences in the same sample as well. The V gene is TRBV2, the J gene TRBJ2-1; possible D gene TRBD2, 6 bases. This CDR3 comprises 14 residues. Germline assignment: CDR1 SNHLY and CDR2 FYNNEI. V was shortened by 0 bases and J by 4 bases, with 7 bases between the two germline ends. DNA of the CDR3: TGTGCCAGCAGTGAAGCAGGAGGGTACAATGAGCAGTTCTTC. It specifies CASSEAGGYNEQFF.

The genes are TRBV18 and TRBJ2-3; 10 bases line up with TRBD1. V was pared by 4 bases and J by 3 bases, with 4 bases of the junction left unmatched. Germline CDR1 reads KGHSH; CDR2 reads LQKENI. The CDR3 loop spans 15 amino acids. The CDR3 coding sequence is TGTGCCAGCTCACGCCGGGACAGGGGAACAGATACGCAGTATTTT. It specifies CASSRRDRGTDTQYF.

This CDR3 is CASSYTDGLTLSYEQYF. For the CDR3, the DNA is TGTGCCAGCAGTTATACGGACGGACTTACCCTCTCCTACGAGCAGTACTTC. This sequence joins TRBV28 and TRBJ2-7, with D maybe TRBD2 (5 bases). In germline, CDR1 is MDHEN, CDR2 SYDVKM. V was pared by 4 bases and J by 0 bases, with 19 bases between. The CDR3 is 17 amino acids. The variable domain in full, completed from reference TRBV28 and TRBJ2-7, reads DVKVTQSSRYLVKRTGEKVFLECVQDMDHENMFWYRQDPGLGLRLIYFSYDVKMKEKGDIPEGYSVSREKKERFSLILESASTNQTSMYLCASSYTDGLTLSYEQYFGPGTRLTVT.

V gene TRBV7-9 combines with J gene TRBJ1-4, with D uncertain. Germline CDR1 is SEHNR and CDR2 is FQNEAQ (reference sequence). The CDR3 contains 16 residues. V was shortened by 4 bases and J by 8 bases, with 20 bases between the two germline ends. The CDR3 nucleotides read TGTGCCAGCAGCTCAATAACACGAGCCCTGGGGGAAAAACTGTTTTTT. It yields the protein CASSSITRALGEKLFF.

The chain employs TRBV5-1 and TRBJ2-1; 10 bases align to TRBD1. The V and J ends lost 4 bases and 5 bases, in that order; junction bases with no gene match: 6. Germline values: CDR1 SGHRS, CDR2 YFSETQ. This CDR3 region has 15 residues. In DNA form, the CDR3 reads TGCGCCAGCAGCCGCGGCGGGACAGGGGACAATGAGCAGTTCTTC. Translated, it gives CASSRGGTGDNEQFF. The variable domain in full, completed from reference TRBV5-1 and TRBJ2-1, reads KAGVTQTPRYLIKTRGQQVTLSCSPISGHRSVSWYQQTPGQGLQFLFEYFSETQRNKGNFPGRFSGRQFSNSRSEMNVSTLELGDSALYLCASSRGGTGDNEQFFGPGTRLTVL.

This chain connects TRBV5-5 to TRBJ2-7; 10 bases are a match to TRBD2. After removal of 4 bases from V and 3 bases from J, the junction contained 10 bases not matched to a gene. CDR1 SGHKS and CDR2 YYEKEE come from the germline V gene (reference sequence). The CDR3 loop spans 16 amino acids. In DNA form, the CDR3 reads TGTGCCAGCAGCCTCTTGGCTAGCGGGAGCATCTACGAGCAGTACTTC. Its protein product is CASSLLASGSIYEQYF.

This chain links TRBV7-8 with TRBJ2-7, with unresolved D. This CDR3 is built from 14 residues. Germline V CDR1 and CDR2: SGHVS, FQNEAQ. V was cut by 4 bases and J by 1 base, with 11 bases left in between. The CDR3 spells CASSSLDGSYEQYF. In nucleotides, the CDR3 is TGTGCCAGCAGCTCCTTGGACGGATCCTACGAGCAGTACTTC.

In its sample, this clone was seen once. The chain links TRBV2 to TRBJ2-7; D is ambiguous. This CDR3 has 13 residues. CDR1 is SNHLY, CDR2 FYNNEI, per germline. V was pared by 3 bases and J by 2 bases, with 8 bases between. The CDR3, as DNA: TGTGCCAGCAGTGAGGCTGGAACCTACGAGCAGTACTTC. Its translation: CASSEAGTYEQYF.

The chain combines TRBV6-5 with TRBJ1-5; 9 bases are shared with TRBD1. Germline V gives CDR1 MNHEY, CDR2 SVGAGI. V lost 2 bases and J lost 1; bases outside the gene matches: 3. This CDR3 has 16 amino acids. The CDR3 sequence: CASSYRQGVSNQPQHF. CDR3 in DNA: TGTGCCAGCAGTTACCGACAGGGGGTGAGCAATCAGCCCCAGCATTTT.

Notes on this clone: The same CDR3 is also encoded by other DNA sequences in this sample. The gene calls are TRBV29-1 and TRBJ2-7; no reliable D call. Germline CDR1 SQVTM, CDR2 ANQGSEA. CDR3 length: 12 amino acids. The ends were cut back, 3 bases at V and 0 bases at J, with 6 bases in the middle. The DNA of the CDR3 is TGCAGCGTTGAGTCAAGCTCCTACGAGCAGTACTTC. This gives the protein CSVESSSYEQYF.

This clone has a handful of counts. The chain uses TRBV30 and TRBJ2-5; no clear D gene. Germline V CDR1 and CDR2: GTSNPN, SVGIG (reference sequence). The CDR3 loop spans 14 amino acids. V was pared by 4 bases and J by 2 bases, with 14 bases between. This CDR3 reads CAWNLGRSQETQYF. CDR3 DNA sequence: TGTGCCTGGAATCTGGGCAGGTCACAAGAGACCCAGTACTTC.

This clone has only a few counts. The chain links TRBV5-1 to TRBJ1-5, with D unclear. Trimming cost V 0 bases and J 2 bases, with 6 bases left between them. Per the germline V gene, CDR1 is SGHRS and CDR2 is YFSETQ. The CDR3 consists of 14 residues. Here the CDR3 DNA reads TGCGCCAGCAGCTTGGCCGCAGGCAATCAGCCCCAGCATTTT. Translated, it gives CASSLAAGNQPQHF.

In DNA form, the CDR3 reads TGCGCCAGCAGCGCAGCTGAGGGGAACGAGCAGTACTTC. As protein: CASSAAEGNEQYF. The chain couples TRBV5-1 to TRBJ2-7; D may correspond to TRBD1 or TRBD2 (5 bases each). This CDR3 has 13 residues. Germline values: CDR1 SGHRS, CDR2 YFSETQ. Trimming left V 4 bases short and J 5 bases short, with 13 bases between.

The chain joins TRBV5-1 to TRBJ2-3; 15 bases match TRBD2. CDR3 length equals 19 residues. Germline V lookup: CDR1 SGHRS, CDR2 YFSETQ. V dropped 2 bases and J dropped 1; count of bases not matched to a gene: 8. CDR3 amino acids: CASSLGLAGGSRGTDTQYF. CDR3 in DNA: TGCGCCAGCAGCTTAGGACTAGCGGGAGGGTCGAGGGGCACAGATACGCAGTATTTT.

J is TRBJ2-5 and V is TRBV15; 14 nucleotides line up with TRBD2. Germline lookup yields CDR1 LNHNV and CDR2 YYDKDF (reference sequence). Trimming at V came to 6 bases and at J to 5 bases, leaving 5 bases not matched to a gene. The CDR3 is 15 residues long. CDR3 amino acids: CATRPGLAGVETQYF. The CDR3 coding sequence is TGTGCCACCAGGCCGGGACTAGCGGGAGTGGAGACCCAGTACTTC.

The chain couples TRBV18 to TRBJ2-1; D is uncertain. V was cut by 2 bases and J by 7 bases, with 15 bases left in between. There are 15 residues in the CDR3. CDR1 and CDR2 from the germline V gene are KGHSH and LQKENI. The DNA for the CDR3 is TGTGCCAGCTCACCATCACCCGCTGAAGGTAATGAGCAGTTCTTC. This translates into CASSPSPAEGNEQFF.

V usage is TRBV29-1 and J usage is TRBJ2-7; 9 bases are a match to TRBD1. CDR1 is SQVTM and CDR2 is ANQGSEA in the germline V gene. V trimming: 0 bases; J trimming: 12 bases; junction bases outside the gene matches: 6. The CDR3 is made up of 12 amino acids. The CDR3 coding sequence is TGCAGCGTTGAAGACCGACGGGGACAGGGGTACTTC. It translates to CSVEDRRGQGYF.

V is TRBV5-4 and J is TRBJ2-1, with TRBD2 identical over 14 bases. There are 18 residues in the CDR3. The V and J ends lost 1 base and 2 bases, in that order; junction bases with no gene match: 5. Germline V gives CDR1 SGHNT, CDR2 YYREEE (reference sequence). The CDR3 nucleotides are TGTGCCAGCAGCTTGCCGACTAGCGGGAGGGCCCCCTACAATGAGCAGTTCTTC. Translation: CASSLPTSGRAPYNEQFF.

This rearrangement joins TRBV28 to TRBJ2-7; D is undetermined. Trimming stripped 8 bases from V and 3 bases from J, with 11 bases between. Germline CDR1 is MDHEN and CDR2 is SYDVKM. The CDR3 spans 12 residues. The CDR3, as DNA: TGTGCCAGCCGTGACCCCAACTACGAGCAGTACTTC. Residues: CASRDPNYEQYF.

This chain joins TRBV5-1 and TRBJ2-3, with 12 bases identical to TRBD2. There are 16 residues in the CDR3. Germline lookup yields CDR1 SGHRS and CDR2 YFSETQ. The V and J ends lost 4 bases and 4 bases, in that order; junction bases with no gene match: 7. The CDR3 DNA sequence: TGCGCCAGCAGCGGGCGGACTAGCGGGACTGCAGATACGCAGTATTTT. This sequence encodes CASSGRTSGTADTQYF.

J is TRBJ2-1 and V is TRBV5-1, with D perhaps given as TRBD1 or TRBD2 (5 bases each). Germline V gene sequence: CDR1 SGHRS, CDR2 YFSETQ. The V gene lost 6 bases and the J gene lost 0 bases, with 13 bases spanning the gap. The CDR3 extends over 15 amino acids. CDR3 nucleotides: TGCGCCAGCACCCAGGGAGTCACCTCCTACAATGAGCAGTTCTTC. Translating gives CASTQGVTSYNEQFF.

This clone was found once. This rearrangement joins TRBV7-2 to TRBJ1-4; no reliable D call. With 0 bases removed from V and 10 bases from J, the gap between germline ends came to 12 bases. Looked up from germline, CDR1 is SGHTA and CDR2 is FQGNSA. The CDR3 length is 14 residues. The CDR3 loop is CASSLAYEGGKLFF. The CDR3 DNA is TGTGCCAGCAGCTTAGCTTACGAGGGCGGAAAACTGTTTTTT.

The chain recombines TRBV27 with TRBJ1-1, with 10 bases fitting TRBD1. V was clipped by 2 bases and J by 3 bases; unmatched bases: 6. The CDR3 is 16 amino acids. CDR1 MNHEY and CDR2 SMNVEV come from the germline V gene (reference sequence). This CDR3 reads CASSLRDRGGHTEAFF. The CDR3 DNA reads as TGTGCCAGCAGTTTAAGGGACAGGGGTGGGCACACTGAAGCTTTCTTT.